The sample holds many counts of the clone carrying this T cell receptor (beta chain). The antigen is not known. The data were taken from a study of CD8 T cells in ankylosing spondylitis. Study-level points and caveats: In ankylosing spondylitis blood, a motif of several highly homologous TCR beta variants appeared characteristic.

V lost 3 bases and J lost 4; bases outside the gene matches: 5. Germline V gene lookup returns CDR1 DFQATT and CDR2 SNEGSKA (reference sequence). This CDR3 comprises 14 residues. Quantitative 5'-RACE with molecular barcodes was used to make the TCR beta libraries. In TCRdb, the 5' RACE reads were re-called with MiXCR into one record per CDR3 protein. The table records 500,000 or so distinct CDR3 sequences, about 5% of them present only once. Sequenced sample: blood, either unsorted or a sorted T cell fraction (not recorded which). The gene calls are TRBV20-1 and TRBJ1-3; TRBD1 agrees at 8 bases. This TCR was sampled from a male donor with ankylosing spondylitis. CDR3 nucleotides: TGCAGTGCTAGGCCAGACAGGGGCGGAAACACCATATATTTT. Encoded protein: CSARPDRGGNTIYF.